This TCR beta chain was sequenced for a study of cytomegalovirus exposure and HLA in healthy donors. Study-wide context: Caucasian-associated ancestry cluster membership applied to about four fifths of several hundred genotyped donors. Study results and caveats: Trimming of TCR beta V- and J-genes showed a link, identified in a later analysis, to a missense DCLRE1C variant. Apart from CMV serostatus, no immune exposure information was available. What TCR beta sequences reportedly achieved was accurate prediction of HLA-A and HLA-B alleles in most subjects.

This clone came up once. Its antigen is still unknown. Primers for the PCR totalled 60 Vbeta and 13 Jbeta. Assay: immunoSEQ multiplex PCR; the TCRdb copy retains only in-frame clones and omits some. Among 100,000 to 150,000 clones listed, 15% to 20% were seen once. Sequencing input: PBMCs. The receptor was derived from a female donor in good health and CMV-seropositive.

The DNA for the CDR3 is TGTGCCACCAGCAGAGCGGGACTAGCGGGGGAACACAATGAGCAGTTCTTC. Translation gives CATSRAGLAGEHNEQFF. The chain uses TRBV15 and TRBJ2-1; 14 bases are a match to TRBD2. V was pared by 1 base and J by 5 bases, with 4 bases of the junction left unmatched. This CDR3 is built from 17 residues. CDR1 and CDR2 from the germline V gene are LNHNV and YYDKDF (reference sequence).